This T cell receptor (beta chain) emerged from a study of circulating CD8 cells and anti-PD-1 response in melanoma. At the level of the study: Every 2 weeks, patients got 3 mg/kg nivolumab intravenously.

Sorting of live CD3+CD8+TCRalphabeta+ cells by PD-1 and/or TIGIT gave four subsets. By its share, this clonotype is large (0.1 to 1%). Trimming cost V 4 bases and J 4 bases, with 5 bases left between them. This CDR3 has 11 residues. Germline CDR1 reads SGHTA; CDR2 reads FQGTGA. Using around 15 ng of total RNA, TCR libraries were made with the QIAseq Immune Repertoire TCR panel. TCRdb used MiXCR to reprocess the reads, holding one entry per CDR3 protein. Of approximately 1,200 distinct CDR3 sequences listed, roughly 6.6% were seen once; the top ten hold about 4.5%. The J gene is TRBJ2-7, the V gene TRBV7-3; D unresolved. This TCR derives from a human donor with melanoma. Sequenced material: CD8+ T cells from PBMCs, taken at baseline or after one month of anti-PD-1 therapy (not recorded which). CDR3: CASSSAYEQYF. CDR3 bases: TGTGCCAGCAGCTCGGCATACGAGCAGTACTTC.